One sample yielded the 23 T cell receptor beta chains listed below, sequenced in a study. Each CDR3 protein is one row after TCRdb ran MiXCR on the 5' RACE reads. The sample includes over 50,000 distinct CDR3 sequences, approximately 25% seen only once; the top ten take approximately 3.4%. Material: tumor-infiltrating naive CD4+ T cells sorted from the breast tumor. Indicated subset: naive CD4+ T cells, CD4+CD45RA+CD25-. The source is a female donor with breast cancer.

The gene calls are TRBV28 and TRBJ1-4; D unclear. Trimming shortened V by 2 bases and J by 8 bases, and 3 bases separated the two germline ends. Germline lookup yields CDR1 MDHEN and CDR2 SYDVKM. The CDR3 spans 11 residues. As DNA, the CDR3 is TGTGCCAGCAGTTTAAGAGAAAAACTGTTTTTT. This sequence encodes CASSLREKLFF.

The chain combines TRBV15 with TRBJ2-1; the match to TRBD2 covers 9 bases. The germline gives CDR1 LNHNV, CDR2 YYDKDF (reference sequence). The CDR3 consists of 19 residues. V lost 0 bases and J lost 2; bases outside the gene matches: 11. CDR3 loop: CATSRDGWERGEPYNEQFF. CDR3 DNA: TGTGCCACCAGCAGAGATGGATGGGAGCGGGGGGAACCCTACAATGAGCAGTTCTTC.

The gene calls are TRBV4-2 and TRBJ1-2, with 10 nucleotides matching TRBD1. The CDR3 length is 15 residues. Germline assignment: CDR1 LGHNA and CDR2 YNFKEQ. With 2 bases clipped from V and 5 bases from J, the junction kept 5 bases outside the gene matches. DNA for the CDR3: TGTGCCAGCAGCCAAACAGACAGGGGGCGGTATGGCTACACCTTC. Encoded protein: CASSQTDRGRYGYTF.

This clonotype showed up just once. V gene TRBV20-1 combines with J gene TRBJ1-1; a possible D gene is TRBD1 (6 bases). Germline CDR1 DFQATT, CDR2 SNEGSKA (reference sequence). The V end was cut by 3 bases, the J end by 1 base, with 15 bases between. The CDR3 loop spans 15 amino acids. CDR3 sequence (DNA): TGCAGTGCTAGTGACAGACAGGCTACGAACACTGAAGCTTTCTTT. This codes for CSASDRQATNTEAFF.

This clonotype appeared many times. This sequence joins TRBV5-1 and TRBJ1-1; D gene uncertain. V dropped 1 base and J dropped 5 bases, with 21 bases sitting between them. This CDR3 has 17 amino acids. Germline CDR1 is SGHRS and CDR2 is YFSETQ. CDR3 in DNA: TGCGCCAGCAGCTTGATCGGTCTCGGCGGTCGAGTAACTGAAGCTTTCTTT. Encoded protein: CASSLIGLGGRVTEAFF.

The gene calls are TRBV7-2 and TRBJ1-4; possibly TRBD1 for D (6 bases). The CDR3 runs to 15 residues. From germline, CDR1 is SGHTA and CDR2 FQGNSA. Deletions cut 5 bases from V and 0 bases from J, with 10 bases between. This CDR3 reads CASSEDSSTNEKLFF. The CDR3 region has the DNA TGTGCCAGCAGCGAGGACAGTTCAACTAATGAAAAACTGTTTTTT.

The chain employs TRBV25-1 and TRBJ2-5; 11 nucleotides agree with TRBD1. The CDR3 is made up of 15 amino acids. After removal of 2 bases from V and 1 base from J, the junction contained 0 bases not matched to a gene. CDR1 and CDR2 from the germline V gene are MGHDK and SYGVNS. In nucleotides, the CDR3 is TGTGCCAGCAGTGAAGGGACAGGGGGCCAAGAGACCCAGTACTTC. Residues: CASSEGTGGQETQYF. The whole variable domain, filled in from reference TRBV25-1 and TRBJ2-5, reads EADIYQTPRYLVIGTGKKITLECSQTMGHDKMYWYQQDPGMELHLIHYSYGVNSTEKGDLSSESTVSRIRTEHFPLTLESARPSHTSQYLCASSEGTGGQETQYFGPGTRLLVL.

The V and J genes are TRBV5-1 and TRBJ2-1; a weak D match, TRBD2 (5 bases). V was pared by 0 bases and J by 8 bases, with 15 bases between. The length of the CDR3 is 15 residues. Germline loops: CDR1 SGHRS, CDR2 YFSETQ. The CDR3 loop reads CASSLALAQTDEQFF. The CDR3 DNA is TGCGCCAGCAGCTTGGCCCTAGCTCAAACCGATGAGCAGTTCTTC.

This rearrangement joins TRBV24-1 to TRBJ2-7; D is ambiguous. The CDR3 sequence is 13 residues long. V was pared by 4 bases and J by 1 base, with 7 bases between. The V gene's germline CDR1 is KGHDR and CDR2 SFDVKD. The CDR3 nucleotides are TGTGCCACCAGTGACCCAGTATCCTACGAGCAGTACTTC. Amino acids: CATSDPVSYEQYF.

Note on this clonotype: The junction departs from germline at one end; a sequencing error may be responsible. The V and J genes are TRBV7-2 and TRBJ1-1; 7 positions match TRBD1. The CDR3 runs 13 residues. Germline-derived CDR1 and CDR2 are SGHTA and FQGNSA. The CDR3 loop is CASSLRQGTEACF. CDR3 bases: TGTGCCAGCAGCCTAAGACAGGGCACTGAAGCTTGCTTT.

CDR3 nucleotides: TGCGCCAGCAGCTTGGGACAGGCTAACGGGGAGCTGTTTTTT. Amino acids: CASSLGQANGELFF. The J gene is TRBJ2-2, the V gene TRBV5-1; D possibly corresponds to TRBD1 (6 bases). This CDR3 is built from 14 residues. Trimming took 0 bases from V and 7 from J, leaving 10 bases between them. Germline V gene lookup returns CDR1 SGHRS and CDR2 YFSETQ.

This clonotype appeared a few times. This chain links TRBV10-3 with TRBJ2-6; D is possibly TRBD1 (5 bases). Germline V gene sequence: CDR1 ENHRY, CDR2 SYGVKD. This CDR3 is 16 amino acids long. V lost 2 bases, J lost 0 bases, and 8 bases lay in between. CDR3 loop: CAISEQGPSGANVLTF. The CDR3 DNA sequence: TGTGCCATCAGTGAGCAGGGCCCCTCTGGGGCCAACGTCCTGACTTTC.

The V gene is TRBV7-2, the J gene TRBJ2-7, with 7 bases aligning to TRBD2. The germline CDR1 and CDR2 sequences are SGHTA and FQGNSA. The CDR3 runs to 15 residues. Trimming at V came to 4 bases and at J to 4 bases, leaving 10 bases not matched to a gene. The CDR3 loop is CASSSDSGEFYEQYF. In DNA, the CDR3 is TGTGCCAGCAGCTCCGACAGCGGGGAGTTTTACGAGCAGTACTTC. The variable domain in full, with the rest retrieved from reference TRBV7-2 and TRBJ2-7, is GAGVSQSPSNKVTEKGKDVELRCDPISGHTALYWYRQSLGQGLEFLIYFQGNSAPDKSGLPSDRFSAERTGGSVSTLTIQRTQQEDSAVYLCASSSDSGEFYEQYFGPGTRLTVT.

This clonotype was detected only a few times. The gene calls are TRBV9 and TRBJ1-4; tentative D call: TRBD1 (5 bases). The CDR3 covers 14 residues. The germline CDR1 and CDR2 sequences are SGDLS and YYNGEE. Trimming took off 4 bases at V and 1 base at J, with 8 bases between the two ends. This CDR3 reads CASSPRVTNEKLFF. The CDR3 region has the DNA TGTGCCAGCAGCCCCAGGGTAACTAATGAAAAACTGTTTTTT.

CDR3 sequence: CASSQEGRVGEKLFF. DNA of the CDR3: TGCGCCAGCAGCCAAGAGGGCAGGGTAGGGGAAAAACTGTTTTTT. The chain is built from TRBV4-3 and TRBJ1-4; D is perhaps TRBD1 (5 bases). This CDR3 comprises 15 residues. V was cut by 0 bases and J by 8 bases, with 13 bases left in between. The germline V gene encodes CDR1 LGHNA and CDR2 YSLEER.

This clonotype is classed as medium-sized. The rearrangement links TRBV15 to TRBJ1-1; D unresolved. Looked up from germline, CDR1 is LNHNV and CDR2 is YYDKDF (reference sequence). The CDR3 sequence is 13 residues long. V was cut by 5 bases and J by 5 bases, with 12 bases left in between. The CDR3 nucleotides are TGTGCCACCAGCCGTAAAGGAGGGACTGAAGCTTTCTTT. Translated: CATSRKGGTEAFF.

V gene TRBV20-1 combines with J gene TRBJ2-3, with D hard to call. CDR3 length equals 12 residues. CDR1 and CDR2 (germline): DFQATT, SNEGSKA (reference sequence). The V end lost 6 bases, the J end lost 7 bases, and 14 bases lay between the germline ends. In DNA form, the CDR3 reads TGCAGTGCGGTGGGGAACGGAAATACGCAGTATTTT. Amino acids: CSAVGNGNTQYF.

This clonotype was seen once. The gene calls are TRBV20-1 and TRBJ2-1; D not certain. V dropped 4 bases and J dropped 4 bases, with 17 bases sitting between them. The CDR3 sequence is 15 residues long. Germline CDR1 and CDR2: DFQATT and SNEGSKA (reference sequence). Here the CDR3 reads CSATDSARGYNEQFF. CDR3 sequence (DNA): TGCAGTGCTACGGATTCAGCGAGAGGATACAATGAGCAGTTCTTC.

The V call is TRBV5-4, the J call TRBJ1-2; TRBD1 is a possible D gene (5 bases). This CDR3 comprises 13 residues. V dropped 0 bases and J dropped 7 bases, with 10 bases sitting between them. In germline, CDR1 is SGHNT, CDR2 YYREEE (reference sequence). For the CDR3, the DNA is TGTGCCAGCAGCTTGGGACGGGGGGTTGGCTACACCTTC. Translating it yields CASSLGRGVGYTF.

The sample holds many counts of this clonotype. V gene TRBV5-1 combines with J gene TRBJ2-7; 8 nucleotides align to TRBD2. Germline V gives CDR1 SGHRS, CDR2 YFSETQ. Trimming removed 3 bases from V and 2 bases from J; junction bases left unmatched: 4. This CDR3 is built from 14 residues. In DNA form, the CDR3 reads TGCGCCAGCAGCTCCCGCGGGGGGACCTACGAGCAGTACTTC. It codes for CASSSRGGTYEQYF.

The chain carries TRBV13 and TRBJ2-3; D assignment may be TRBD1 or TRBD2 (5 bases each). V was clipped by 4 bases and J by 5 bases, with 13 bases between them. The CDR3 extends over 14 amino acids. Germline CDR1 and CDR2: PRHDT and FYEKMQ (reference sequence). The DNA of the CDR3 is TGTGCCAGCAGCTCCCGGGACGGTGGAGATACGCAGTATTTT. Its translation is CASSSRDGGDTQYF.

The rearrangement links TRBV5-1 to TRBJ1-3; D is possibly TRBD1 (5 bases). V lost 3 bases and J 0 bases, leaving 7 bases between the germline ends. The CDR3 has 14 amino acids. The germline CDR1 and CDR2 sequences are SGHRS and YFSETQ. CDR3 loop: CASSSTASGNTIYF. The CDR3 DNA is TGCGCCAGCAGCTCGACAGCCTCTGGAAACACCATATATTTT.

This clonotype was observed many times. The chain is built from TRBV20-1 and TRBJ2-3; possible D gene TRBD2, 6 bases. The CDR3 is 14 residues long. Germline V gives CDR1 DFQATT, CDR2 SNEGSKA (reference sequence). V lost 5 bases to trimming and J lost 0 bases, with 12 bases between them. The CDR3 bases are TGCAGTGCTCGGGACTCCTCTAGCACAGATACGCAGTATTTT. Translated, it gives CSARDSSSTDTQYF.